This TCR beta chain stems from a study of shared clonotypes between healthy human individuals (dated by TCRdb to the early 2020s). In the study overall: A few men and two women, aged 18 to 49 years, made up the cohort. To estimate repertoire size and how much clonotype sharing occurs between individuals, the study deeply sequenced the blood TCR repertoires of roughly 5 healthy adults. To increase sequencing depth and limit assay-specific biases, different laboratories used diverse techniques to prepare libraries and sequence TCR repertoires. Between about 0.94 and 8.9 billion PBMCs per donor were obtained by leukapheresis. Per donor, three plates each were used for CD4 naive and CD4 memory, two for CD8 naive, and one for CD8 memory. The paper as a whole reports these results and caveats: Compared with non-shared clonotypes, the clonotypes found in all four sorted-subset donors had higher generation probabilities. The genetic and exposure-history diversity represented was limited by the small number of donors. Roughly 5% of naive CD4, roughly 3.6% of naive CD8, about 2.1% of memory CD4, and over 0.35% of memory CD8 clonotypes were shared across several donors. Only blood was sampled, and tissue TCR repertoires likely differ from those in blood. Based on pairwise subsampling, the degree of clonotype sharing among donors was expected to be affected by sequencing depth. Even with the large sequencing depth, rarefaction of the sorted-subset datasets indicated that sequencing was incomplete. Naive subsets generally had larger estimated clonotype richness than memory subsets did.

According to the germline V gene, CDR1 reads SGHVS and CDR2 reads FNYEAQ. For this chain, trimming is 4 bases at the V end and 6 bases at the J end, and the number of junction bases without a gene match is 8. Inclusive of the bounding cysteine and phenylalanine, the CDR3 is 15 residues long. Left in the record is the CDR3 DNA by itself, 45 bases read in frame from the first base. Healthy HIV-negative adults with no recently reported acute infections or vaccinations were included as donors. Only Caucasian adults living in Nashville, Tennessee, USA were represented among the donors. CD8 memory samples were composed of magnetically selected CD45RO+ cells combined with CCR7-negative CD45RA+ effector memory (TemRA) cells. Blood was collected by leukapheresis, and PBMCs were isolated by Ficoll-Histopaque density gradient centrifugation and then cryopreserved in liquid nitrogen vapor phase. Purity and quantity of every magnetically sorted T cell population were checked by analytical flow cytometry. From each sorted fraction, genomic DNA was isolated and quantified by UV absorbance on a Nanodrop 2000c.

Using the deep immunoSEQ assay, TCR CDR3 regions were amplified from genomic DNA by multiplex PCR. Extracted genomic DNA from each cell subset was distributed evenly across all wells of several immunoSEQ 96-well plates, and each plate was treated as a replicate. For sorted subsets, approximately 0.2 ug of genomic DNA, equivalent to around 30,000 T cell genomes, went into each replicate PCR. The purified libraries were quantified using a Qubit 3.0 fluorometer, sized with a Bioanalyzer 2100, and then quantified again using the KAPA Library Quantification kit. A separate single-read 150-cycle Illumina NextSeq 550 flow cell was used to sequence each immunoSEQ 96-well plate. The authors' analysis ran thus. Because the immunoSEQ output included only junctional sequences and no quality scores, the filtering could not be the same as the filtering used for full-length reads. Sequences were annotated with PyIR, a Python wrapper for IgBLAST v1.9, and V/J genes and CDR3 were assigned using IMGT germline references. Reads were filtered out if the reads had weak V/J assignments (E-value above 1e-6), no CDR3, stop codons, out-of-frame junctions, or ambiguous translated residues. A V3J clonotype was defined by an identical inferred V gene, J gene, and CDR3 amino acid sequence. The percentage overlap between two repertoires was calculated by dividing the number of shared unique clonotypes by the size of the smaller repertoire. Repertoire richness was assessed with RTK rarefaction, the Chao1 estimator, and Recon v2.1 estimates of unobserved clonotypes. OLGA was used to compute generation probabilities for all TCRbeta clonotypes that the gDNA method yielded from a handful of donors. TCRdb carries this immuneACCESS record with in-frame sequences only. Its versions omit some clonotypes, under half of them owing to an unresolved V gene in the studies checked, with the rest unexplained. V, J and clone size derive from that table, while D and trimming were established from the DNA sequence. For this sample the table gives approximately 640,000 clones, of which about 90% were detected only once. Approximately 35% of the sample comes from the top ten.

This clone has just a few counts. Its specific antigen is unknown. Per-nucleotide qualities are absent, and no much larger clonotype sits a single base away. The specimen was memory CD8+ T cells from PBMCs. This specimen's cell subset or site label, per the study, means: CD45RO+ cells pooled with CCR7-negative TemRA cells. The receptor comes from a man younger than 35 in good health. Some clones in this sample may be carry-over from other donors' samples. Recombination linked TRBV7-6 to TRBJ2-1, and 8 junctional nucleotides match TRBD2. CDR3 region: CASSSLREALNEQFF. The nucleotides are TGTGCCAGCAGCTCTTTGCGGGAGGCCCTCAATGAGCAGTTCTTC.